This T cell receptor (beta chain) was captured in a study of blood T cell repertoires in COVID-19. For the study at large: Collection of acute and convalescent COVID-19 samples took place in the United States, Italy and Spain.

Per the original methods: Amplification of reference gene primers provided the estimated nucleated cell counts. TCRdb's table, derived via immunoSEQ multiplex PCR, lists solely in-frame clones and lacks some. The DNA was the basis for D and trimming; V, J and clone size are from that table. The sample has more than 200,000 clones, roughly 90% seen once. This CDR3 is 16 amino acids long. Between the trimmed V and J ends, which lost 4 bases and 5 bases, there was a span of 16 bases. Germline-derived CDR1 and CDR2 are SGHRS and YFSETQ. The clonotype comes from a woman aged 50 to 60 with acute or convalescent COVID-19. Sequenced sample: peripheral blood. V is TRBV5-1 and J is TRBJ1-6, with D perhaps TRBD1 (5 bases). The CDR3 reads CASSPSRQPDNSPLHF. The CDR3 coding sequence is TGCGCCAGCAGCCCGAGCCGACAGCCAGATAATTCACCCCTCCACTTT.